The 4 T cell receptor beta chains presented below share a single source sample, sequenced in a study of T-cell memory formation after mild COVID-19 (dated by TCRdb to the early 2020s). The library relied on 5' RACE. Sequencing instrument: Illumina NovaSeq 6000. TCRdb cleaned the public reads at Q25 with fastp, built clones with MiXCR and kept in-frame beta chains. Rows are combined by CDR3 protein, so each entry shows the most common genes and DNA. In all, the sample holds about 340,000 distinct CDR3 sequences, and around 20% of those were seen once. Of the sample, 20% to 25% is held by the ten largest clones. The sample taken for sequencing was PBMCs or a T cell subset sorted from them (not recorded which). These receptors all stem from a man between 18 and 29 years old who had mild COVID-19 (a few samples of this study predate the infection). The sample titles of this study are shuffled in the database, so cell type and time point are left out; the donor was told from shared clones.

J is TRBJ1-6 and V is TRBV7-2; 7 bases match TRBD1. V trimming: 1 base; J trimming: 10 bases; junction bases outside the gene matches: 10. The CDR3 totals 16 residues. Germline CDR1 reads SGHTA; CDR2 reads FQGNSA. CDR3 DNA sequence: TGTGCCAGCAGCTTAGGGGTTACAGGGGACTCGTCACCCCTCCACTTT. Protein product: CASSLGVTGDSSPLHF.

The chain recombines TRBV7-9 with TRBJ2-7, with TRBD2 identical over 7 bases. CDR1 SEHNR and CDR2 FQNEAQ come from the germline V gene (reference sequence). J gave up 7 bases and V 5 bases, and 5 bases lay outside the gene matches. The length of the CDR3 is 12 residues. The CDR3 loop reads CASSQIGGEQYF. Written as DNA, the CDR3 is TGTGCCAGCAGCCAGATCGGGGGGGAGCAGTACTTC. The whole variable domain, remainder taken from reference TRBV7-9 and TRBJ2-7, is DTGVSQNPRHKITKRGQNVTFRCDPISEHNRLYWYRQTLGQGPEFLTYFQNEAQLEKSRLLSDRFSAERPKGSFSTLEIQRTEQGDSAMYLCASSQIGGEQYFGPGTRLTVT.

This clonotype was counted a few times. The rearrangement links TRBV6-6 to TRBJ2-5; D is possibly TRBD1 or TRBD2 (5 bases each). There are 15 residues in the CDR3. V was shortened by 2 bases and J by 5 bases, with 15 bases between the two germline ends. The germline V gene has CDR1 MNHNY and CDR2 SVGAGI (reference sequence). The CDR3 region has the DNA TGTGCCAGCAGTTACCCGGATCAAGGGGAGGAGACCCAGTACTTC. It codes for CASSYPDQGEETQYF.

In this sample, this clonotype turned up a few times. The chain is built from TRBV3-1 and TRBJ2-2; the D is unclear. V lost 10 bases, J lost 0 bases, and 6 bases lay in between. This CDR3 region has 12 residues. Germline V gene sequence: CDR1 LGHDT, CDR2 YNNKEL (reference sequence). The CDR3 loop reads CATRPNTGELFF. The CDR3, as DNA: TGTGCCACCCGACCGAACACCGGGGAGCTGTTTTTT.